The clone carrying this T cell receptor beta chain is labeled large. Its antigen remains unknown. Scientists ran DNA taken from cultured CD4+ T cells through the Oncomine TCR Beta short-read assay for sequencing. TCRdb processed the PCR reads anew with MiXCR; each CDR3 protein has one entry. Of about 15,000 distinct CDR3 sequences listed, roughly four fifths are singletons. The treatment is: approximately nine-day PBMC culture with coronavirus spike peptide pools or control peptides (ViraFEST assay). Germline V CDR1 and CDR2: SEHNR, FQNEAQ (reference sequence). V lost 5 bases, J lost 2 bases, and 15 bases lay in between. The CDR3 runs 16 residues. The data originate from a study of vaccination and CD4 T cells after COVID-19. Across the study: Collection of post-COVID samples occurred a median about 100 days after diagnosis, spanning a range of 35 to 161.

The sequenced sample was CD4+ T cells from blood, cultured in vitro. The V and J genes are TRBV7-9 and TRBJ2-2, with D maybe TRBD1 (6 bases). The TCR was taken from a human donor who had recovered from COVID-19. CDR3 loop: CASSHIQGLNTGELFF. The DNA of the CDR3 is TGTGCCAGCAGCCATATACAGGGTCTCAACACCGGGGAGCTGTTTTTT.